Below are 30 T cell receptor beta chains sequenced from a single sample in a study of shared clonotypes between healthy human individuals. Method: immunoSEQ multiplex PCR; TCRdb's copy keeps in-frame clones and lacks some. The profile shows millions of clones, roughly 91% of them singletons. CD8 cells regarded as naive lacked CD45RO, were positively chosen for CCR7, and omitted terminally differentiated effector memory CD45RA+ cells. The sequencing sample was made of naive CD8+ T cells from PBMCs. The receptors come from a man in his late teens or twenties in good health. Some clones in this sample may be carry-over from other donors' samples.

A note on this clone: This specimen includes other DNA sequences encoding the same CDR3. The chain carries TRBV27 and TRBJ2-1; D gene ambiguous. Trimming pared 3 bases from V and 4 bases from J, leaving 7 bases between. This CDR3 spans 13 amino acids. The V gene's germline CDR1 is MNHEY and CDR2 SMNVEV (reference sequence). For the CDR3, the DNA is TGTGCCAGCAGTTTGGGTTTATACAATGAGCAGTTCTTC. Amino acids: CASSLGLYNEQFF.

This chain links TRBV30 with TRBJ1-2; no clear D. There are 14 residues in the CDR3. Trimming removed 4 bases at V and 4 bases at J, with 16 bases between. Germline V gene data show CDR1 as GTSNPN and CDR2 as SVGIG (reference sequence). The DNA of the CDR3 is TGTGCCTGGACCCCAGGAGGCAGCGGCTATGGCTACACCTTC. Protein product: CAWTPGGSGYGYTF.

The chain is built from TRBV5-8 and TRBJ2-7; D is unclear. The CDR3 spans 12 residues. The V end lost 2 bases, the J end lost 5 bases, and 8 bases lay between the germline ends. CDR1 and CDR2 from the germline V gene are SGHTS and YDEGEE. As DNA, the CDR3 is TGTGCCAGCAGCTTATTGCGAAACGAGCAGTACTTC. Translated: CASSLLRNEQYF.

CDR3 residues: CASSNSREDTQYF. The CDR3 nucleotides read TGTGCCAGCTCTAATTCCCGGGAAGATACGCAGTATTTT. The chain employs TRBV18 and TRBJ2-3, with a weak D call TRBD2 (5 bases). Germline CDR1 KGHSH, CDR2 LQKENI. The CDR3 has 13 amino acids. Trimming pared 6 bases from V and 5 bases from J, leaving 12 bases between.

This clone was picked up one time. The DNA of the CDR3 is TGCGCCAGCAGCCAAGATCCAGGCAGAAACACCATATATTTT. Protein product: CASSQDPGRNTIYF. This chain joins TRBV4-3 and TRBJ1-3; no clear D gene. Germline CDR1 and CDR2: LGHNA and YSLEER. The germline V and J ends were trimmed by 0 bases and 5 bases, with 8 bases remaining between them. This CDR3 region has 14 residues.

The rearrangement joins TRBV27 to TRBJ2-3; TRBD2 aligns across 12 bases. V lost 6 bases, J lost 4 bases, and 5 bases stayed unmatched. The CDR3 length is 15 residues. Germline V gives CDR1 MNHEY, CDR2 SMNVEV (reference sequence). CDR3 sequence reads: CASSRLAGAPDTQYF. As DNA, the CDR3 is TGTGCCAGCAGCAGACTAGCGGGAGCCCCAGATACGCAGTATTTT.

The chain has TRBV7-2 and TRBJ2-1, with a tentative D call TRBD2 (6 bases). The germline gives CDR1 SGHTA, CDR2 FQGNSA. V lost 10 bases, J lost 2 bases, and 18 bases lay in between. CDR3 length: 15 amino acids. CDR3 sequence (DNA): TGTGCCACCCGCGGGGCCGAATCCGCCTACAATGAGCAGTTCTTC. This translates into CATRGAESAYNEQFF.

The J gene is TRBJ2-1, the V gene TRBV9; D possibly matches TRBD1 or TRBD2 (5 bases each). V dropped 4 bases and J dropped 8 bases, with 19 bases sitting between them. Germline CDR1 reads SGDLS; CDR2 reads YYNGEE. CDR3 length: 15 amino acids. This chain's CDR3 is CASSFPGALGDEQFF. The CDR3 nucleotides read TGTGCCAGCAGCTTTCCCGGGGCCCTCGGGGATGAGCAGTTCTTC.

To note about this clone: Different DNA sequences within this sample yield the same CDR3. This chain connects TRBV4-1 to TRBJ2-7, with unresolved D. The germline gives CDR1 MGHRA, CDR2 YSYEKL. Trimming shortened V by 1 base and J by 3 bases, and 13 bases separated the two germline ends. The length of the CDR3 is 15 residues. CDR3 in DNA: TGCGCCAGCAGCCAAGTTGTCAGATCACACTACGAGCAGTACTTC. This encodes CASSQVVRSHYEQYF.

The chain recombines TRBV19 with TRBJ1-1; D perhaps matches TRBD1 (5 bases). This CDR3 has 13 residues. CDR1 is LNHDA, CDR2 SQIVND, per germline (reference sequence). V lost 1 base, J lost 7 bases, and 10 bases lay in between. This chain's CDR3 is CASSIVSGHEAFF. The CDR3 nucleotides are TGTGCCAGTAGTATAGTGTCGGGGCATGAAGCTTTCTTT. The full variable domain, with the rest looked up from reference TRBV19 and TRBJ1-1, is DGGITQSPKYLFRKEGQNVTLSCEQNLNHDAMYWYRQDPGQGLRLIYYSQIVNDFQKGDIAEGYSVSREKKESFPLTVTSAQKNPTAFYLCASSIVSGHEAFFGQGTRLTVV.

As to this clone: Other DNA sequences in the same sample also yield this CDR3. The J gene is TRBJ2-5, the V gene TRBV28; maybe TRBD2 (6 bases). The CDR3 has 14 residues. The ends were cut back, 2 bases at V and 5 bases at J, with 12 bases in the middle. Germline CDR1 and CDR2: MDHEN and SYDVKM. CDR3 protein: CASSLVGGSETQYF. In nucleotides, the CDR3 is TGTGCCAGCAGTTTAGTGGGAGGCTCGGAGACCCAGTACTTC.

In nucleotides, the CDR3 is TGCAGCGTTGTAGAGACAAACTACAATGAGCAGTTCTTC. Its protein product is CSVVETNYNEQFF. The chain has TRBV29-1 and TRBJ2-1; the D is unclear. The length of the CDR3 is 13 residues. V was cut by 4 bases and J by 3 bases, with 10 bases left in between. Per the germline V gene, CDR1 is SQVTM and CDR2 is ANQGSEA.

The chain carries TRBV19 and TRBJ2-7; tentatively, D is TRBD1 or TRBD2 (5 bases each). This CDR3 region has 15 residues. Trimming stripped 4 bases from V and 2 bases from J, with 15 bases between. From germline, CDR1 is LNHDA and CDR2 SQIVND (reference sequence). CDR3: CASSTKGTAAYEQYF. The CDR3 DNA follows: TGTGCCAGTAGTACGAAGGGGACGGCCGCCTACGAGCAGTACTTC.

The rearrangement joins TRBV11-2 to TRBJ1-1; possible D gene TRBD1, 6 bases. The V gene's germline CDR1 is SGHAT and CDR2 FQNNGV. The CDR3 totals 15 residues. V was pared by 0 bases and J by 5 bases, with 13 bases between. CDR3 nucleotides: TGTGCCAGCAGCTTAGAACTGGGGGCGCCAACTGAAGCTTTCTTT. Its protein product is CASSLELGAPTEAFF. Together with reference TRBV11-2 and TRBJ1-1, the CDR3 gives the full variable domain: EAGVAQSPRYKIIEKRQSVAFWCNPISGHATLYWYQQILGQGPKLLIQFQNNGVVDDSQLPKDRFSAERLKGVDSTLKIQPAKLEDSAVYLCASSLELGAPTEAFFGQGTRLTVV.

This sequence joins TRBV4-3 and TRBJ2-7; D is unclear. V was trimmed by 0 bases and J by 4 bases, leaving 13 bases between them. This CDR3 spans 15 amino acids. Germline V gene data show CDR1 as LGHNA and CDR2 as YSLEER. CDR3 nucleotide sequence: TGCGCCAGCAGCCAAGAGTTTGACGGACGGTACGAGCAGTACTTC. Amino acid sequence: CASSQEFDGRYEQYF.

The gene calls are TRBV5-8 and TRBJ1-3; 8 positions match TRBD1. V shed 4 bases and J 3 bases; nucleotides not matched to a gene: 6. Germline V gives CDR1 SGHTS, CDR2 YDEGEE. The CDR3 contains 15 residues. CDR3 region: CASSHRTGIGNTIYF. The CDR3 bases are TGTGCCAGCAGCCATCGGACAGGGATTGGAAACACCATATATTTT.

The rearrangement links TRBV5-4 to TRBJ2-7; TRBD1 is a possible D gene (6 bases). The CDR3 extends over 15 amino acids. Germline CDR1 reads SGHNT; CDR2 reads YYREEE (reference sequence). V lost 4 bases and J lost 3, with 17 bases in between. The CDR3, as DNA: TGTGCCAGCAGCCCCCGGACAGAAAGAAGCTACGAGCAGTACTTC. Translation: CASSPRTERSYEQYF. Full variable domain (missing parts from reference TRBV5-4 and TRBJ2-7): ETGVTQSPTHLIKTRGQQVTLRCSSQSGHNTVSWYQQALGQGPQFIFQYYREEENGRGNFPPRFSGLQFPNYSSELNVNALELDDSALYLCASSPRTERSYEQYFGPGTRLTVT.

The chain is built from TRBV2 and TRBJ2-1; D is unclear. V was clipped by 4 bases and J by 6 bases, with 4 bases between them. Germline V gives CDR1 SNHLY, CDR2 FYNNEI. This CDR3 contains 11 residues. The CDR3 coding sequence is TGTGCCAGCAGTGGGATCAATGAGCAGTTCTTC. Its protein is CASSGINEQFF.

This clone was detected only once. The chain combines TRBV5-1 with TRBJ1-3, with 7 bases fitting TRBD1. The V gene's germline CDR1 is SGHRS and CDR2 YFSETQ. CDR3 length equals 15 residues. The ends lost 4 bases at V and 0 bases at J; junction bases unmatched: 4. CDR3 in amino acids: CASSVGDSSGNTIYF. DNA for the CDR3: TGCGCCAGCAGCGTGGGGGACAGCTCTGGAAACACCATATATTTT.

The chain carries TRBV9 and TRBJ2-7; no definite D call. The CDR3 is 14 residues long. The germline CDR1 and CDR2 sequences are SGDLS and YYNGEE. The V and J ends lost 4 bases and 2 bases respectively, with 13 bases between them. This chain's CDR3 is CASSPREAPYEQYF. The CDR3 DNA is TGTGCCAGCAGCCCCAGAGAAGCGCCCTACGAGCAGTACTTC.

The CDR3 DNA is TGTGCCAGCAGTTACGATTGGACGGGTGCGGAGACCCAGTACTTC. Translated: CASSYDWTGAETQYF. This rearrangement joins TRBV6-5 to TRBJ2-5; no definite D call. Germline lookup yields CDR1 MNHEY and CDR2 SVGAGI. V was cut by 2 bases and J by 5 bases, with 15 bases left in between. The CDR3 extends over 15 amino acids.

V usage is TRBV7-2 and J usage is TRBJ2-6; D remains ambiguous. From germline, CDR1 is SGHTA and CDR2 FQGNSA. Trimming removed 3 bases at V and 0 bases at J, with 6 bases between. The CDR3 length is 15 residues. This CDR3 is CASSLGISGANVLTF. Here the CDR3 DNA reads TGTGCCAGCAGCTTGGGGATCTCTGGGGCCAACGTCCTGACTTTC.

The CDR3 loop reads CSVEDLASGRYQETQYF. In nucleotides, the CDR3 is TGCAGCGTTGAAGATTTAGCTAGCGGGAGGTACCAAGAGACCCAGTACTTC. The chain has TRBV29-1 and TRBJ2-5; 11 bases are a match to TRBD2. Germline V lookup: CDR1 SQVTM, CDR2 ANQGSEA. With 0 bases clipped from V and 0 bases from J, the junction kept 6 bases outside the gene matches. The CDR3 covers 17 residues.

The chain carries TRBV28 and TRBJ2-7, with 10 nucleotides matching TRBD2. J was trimmed by 3 bases and V by 5 bases; bases with no gene match: 16. The CDR3 has 18 amino acids. Germline V lookup: CDR1 MDHEN, CDR2 SYDVKM. In DNA form, the CDR3 reads TGTGCCAGCAGTGGGTCCGTGGCTAGCGGGAGAAGGGGCTACGAGCAGTACTTC. Its translation is CASSGSVASGRRGYEQYF.

The chain recombines TRBV27 with TRBJ2-7; D perhaps matches TRBD1 (6 bases). CDR3 length: 13 residues. The V end lost 8 bases, the J end lost 3 bases, and 14 bases lay between the germline ends. Germline values: CDR1 MNHEY, CDR2 SMNVEV (reference sequence). CDR3 residues: CASSTKGDYEQYF. CDR3 DNA: TGTGCCAGCTCTACTAAGGGGGACTACGAGCAGTACTTC.

Only one count was recorded for this clone. This CDR3 reads CASSQVARTVVKWTNTGELFF. As DNA, the CDR3 is TGCGCCAGCAGCCAAGTAGCACGAACGGTCGTCAAGTGGACGAACACCGGGGAGCTGTTTTTT. The J gene is TRBJ2-2, the V gene TRBV4-1; D uncertain. V lost 1 base to trimming and J lost 0 bases, with 24 bases between them. The CDR3 is 21 residues long. The germline gives CDR1 MGHRA, CDR2 YSYEKL.

V is TRBV19 and J is TRBJ2-1; no clear D gene. The CDR3 runs 15 residues. Looked up from germline, CDR1 is LNHDA and CDR2 is SQIVND (reference sequence). The ends were cut back, 5 bases at V and 3 bases at J, with 14 bases in the middle. CDR3: CASSESLGYYNEQFF. The CDR3 DNA sequence: TGTGCCAGTAGTGAAAGCTTAGGCTACTACAATGAGCAGTTCTTC.

This rearrangement joins TRBV10-3 to TRBJ2-2; TRBD2 agrees at 10 bases. The junction had 9 bases not matched to a gene; V was cut back by 8 bases and J by 6 bases. The CDR3 runs to 15 residues. CDR1 and CDR2 (germline): ENHRY, SYGVKD. The CDR3 sequence is CAILKREGPPGELFF. CDR3 DNA: TGTGCCATCCTAAAGCGGGAGGGTCCCCCCGGGGAGCTGTTTTTT.

The V call is TRBV9, the J call TRBJ2-7, with D perhaps matching TRBD1 or TRBD2 (6 bases each). V was trimmed by 0 bases and J by 3 bases, leaving 13 bases between them. The length of the CDR3 is 15 residues. Germline-derived CDR1 and CDR2 are SGDLS and YYNGEE. DNA for the CDR3: TGTGCCAGCAGCGTAGGGGGGGACACAAACTACGAGCAGTACTTC. This codes for CASSVGGDTNYEQYF.

The CDR3 nucleotides are TGCGCCAGCAGCCCCCGGGACCGGGCTAACTATGGCTACACCTTC. It specifies CASSPRDRANYGYTF. The gene calls are TRBV4-1 and TRBJ1-2; TRBD1 is a possible D gene (5 bases). Germline lookup yields CDR1 MGHRA and CDR2 YSYEKL. V lost 4 bases and J lost 0, with 12 bases in between. The CDR3 has 15 amino acids.